The 3 T cell receptor beta chains below come from one sample, sequenced in a study of shared clonotypes between healthy human individuals. Only in-frame clones appear in the TCRdb table, and some are missing; sequencing was by immunoSEQ multiplex PCR. Of more than 500,000 clones listed, 95% are singletons. Naive CD8 cells were CD45RO-negative, positively selected for CCR7, excluding terminally differentiated effector memory CD45RA+ cells. The sequencing sample was made of naive CD8+ T cells sorted from blood. The source of these receptors is a young woman in good health.

The chain is built from TRBV12-5 and TRBJ2-5, with TRBD2 as a possible D gene (5 bases). The germline V gene encodes CDR1 LGHNT and CDR2 FRNRAP. V gave up 6 bases and J gave up 1 base, with 9 bases separating them. This CDR3 region has 13 residues. The CDR3 sequence is CASGLATQETQYF. The CDR3 DNA is TGTGCTAGTGGCTTAGCGACCCAAGAGACCCAGTACTTC.

The rearrangement joins TRBV2 to TRBJ2-1; D is possibly TRBD1 (6 bases). The ends were cut back, 1 base at V and 5 bases at J, with 12 bases in the middle. Germline V gene data show CDR1 as SNHLY and CDR2 as FYNNEI. The CDR3 spans 15 residues. CDR3 loop: CASSEGQGSNNEQFF. DNA for the CDR3: TGTGCCAGCAGTGAAGGGCAGGGGAGTAACAATGAGCAGTTCTTC.

The V and J genes are TRBV27 and TRBJ1-1; D remains unclear. V was cut by 7 bases and J by 6 bases, with 12 bases left in between. Germline V CDR1 and CDR2: MNHEY, SMNVEV (reference sequence). The CDR3 has 12 residues. The CDR3 loop is CASITAGAEAFF. CDR3 in DNA: TGTGCCAGCATAACTGCAGGCGCTGAAGCTTTCTTT.